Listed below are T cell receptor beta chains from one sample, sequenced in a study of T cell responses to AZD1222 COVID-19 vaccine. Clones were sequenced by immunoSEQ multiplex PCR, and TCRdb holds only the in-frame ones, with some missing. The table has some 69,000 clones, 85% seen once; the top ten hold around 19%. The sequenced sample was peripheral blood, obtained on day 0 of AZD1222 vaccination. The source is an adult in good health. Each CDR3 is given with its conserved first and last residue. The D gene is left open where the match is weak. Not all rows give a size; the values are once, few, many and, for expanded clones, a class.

CDR3nt: TGTGCTAGCAGCCCTACGACAGGGGAGGGTGAGCAGTTCTTC
CDR3aa: CASSPTTGEGEQFF
v_gene: TRBV7-7
abundance: .
j_gene: TRBJ2-1
len: 14
d_gene: .

CDR3nt: TGTGCCAGCAGTGAATCCTTCCCGGCGGCTTTCTTT
CDR3aa: CASSESFPAAFF
v_gene: TRBV6-1
abundance: .
j_gene: TRBJ1-1
len: 12
d_gene: .

CDR3nt: TGTGCCAGCAGGGCGGGGTATAGCAATCAGCCCCAGCATTTT
CDR3aa: CASRAGYSNQPQHF
v_gene: TRBV16
abundance: .
j_gene: TRBJ1-5
len: 14
d_gene: .

CDR3nt: TGTGCCATCAGTGGGGGCGGAGGTAGGGCTAATCAGCCCCAGCATTTT
CDR3aa: CAISGGGGRANQPQHF
v_gene: TRBV10-3
abundance: .
j_gene: TRBJ1-5
len: 16
d_gene: .

CDR3nt: TGCGCCAGCAGCTTGTTGTTGTATGATGAGCAGTTCTTC
CDR3aa: CASSLLLYDEQFF
v_gene: TRBV5-1
abundance: .
j_gene: TRBJ2-1
len: 13
d_gene: .

CDR3nt: TGTGCCAGCAGCTTCAACTGGCGGGGGCCCTCAGATACGCAGTATTTT
CDR3aa: CASSFNWRGPSDTQYF
v_gene: TRBV13
abundance: .
j_gene: TRBJ2-3
len: 16
d_gene: .

CDR3nt: TGTGCCAGCAGCGTGACGGGCAGGCGAAACACCATATATTTT
CDR3aa: CASSVTGRRNTIYF
v_gene: TRBV5-6
abundance: .
j_gene: TRBJ1-3
len: 14
d_gene: .

CDR3nt: TGTGCCAGCAGCTTCGGGACAGCCGGCTACACTGAAGCTTTCTTT
CDR3aa: CASSFGTAGYTEAFF
v_gene: TRBV5-6
abundance: .
j_gene: TRBJ1-1
len: 15
d_gene: TRBD1

CDR3nt: TGTGCCAGCAGCTTGTCCGGGACGGTGGGCGCCTACGAGCAGTACTTC
CDR3aa: CASSLSGTVGAYEQYF
v_gene: TRBV27
abundance: .
j_gene: TRBJ2-7
len: 16
d_gene: .

CDR3nt: TGTGCCAGCAGCGACAGTCAAGATACGCAGTATTTT
CDR3aa: CASSDSQDTQYF
v_gene: TRBV4-2
abundance: .
j_gene: TRBJ2-3
len: 12
d_gene: .

CDR3nt: TGTGCCAGCAGCCAAGATTGCGAAGGAACCTTCAATCAGCCCCAGCATTTT
CDR3aa: CASSQDCEGTFNQPQHF
v_gene: TRBV14
abundance: .
j_gene: TRBJ1-5
len: 17
d_gene: .

CDR3nt: TGTGCCAGCAGTTATTCAGGGGTCGGAAACACCATATATTTT
CDR3aa: CASSYSGVGNTIYF
v_gene: TRBV6-1
abundance: medium-sized
j_gene: TRBJ1-3
len: 14
d_gene: .

CDR3nt: TGTGCCGTCAGACAGGGTGACACTGAAGCTTTCTTT
CDR3aa: CAVRQGDTEAFF
v_gene: TRBV3-1/TRBV3-2
abundance: .
j_gene: TRBJ1-1
len: 12
d_gene: TRBD1

CDR3nt: TGTGCCAGCAGCCAGGGTTCTTATAATTCACCCCTCCACTTT
CDR3aa: CASSQGSYNSPLHF
v_gene: TRBV6-6
abundance: once
j_gene: TRBJ1-6
len: 14
d_gene: .

CDR3nt: TGTGCCAGCAGCTTGAAAGCGGGACAAGAGACCCAGTACTTC
CDR3aa: CASSLKAGQETQYF
v_gene: TRBV5-4
abundance: .
j_gene: TRBJ2-5
len: 14
d_gene: TRBD2

CDR3nt: TGTGCCAGCAGCTTCGGGACCTTCGGGGAGCAGTACTTC
CDR3aa: CASSFGTFGEQYF
v_gene: TRBV5-6
abundance: .
j_gene: TRBJ2-7
len: 13
d_gene: .

CDR3nt: TGTGCCAGCAGTTTAGCAGGGTCTAACACTGAAGCTTTCTTT
CDR3aa: CASSLAGSNTEAFF
v_gene: TRBV27
abundance: .
j_gene: TRBJ1-1
len: 14
d_gene: .

CDR3nt: TGTGCCAGCAGCTTGGACGGCTACAATGAGCAGTTCTTC
CDR3aa: CASSLDGYNEQFF
v_gene: TRBV5-4
abundance: few
j_gene: TRBJ2-1
len: 13
d_gene: .

CDR3nt: TGTGCCAGCAGTCCCCGGGACAGGGGGCGAGATACGCAGTATTTT
CDR3aa: CASSPRDRGRDTQYF
v_gene: TRBV2
abundance: .
j_gene: TRBJ2-3
len: 15
d_gene: TRBD1

CDR3nt: TGCGCCAGCAGCTGGACTAGCGGGAGCACCGGGGAGCTGTTTTTT
CDR3aa: CASSWTSGSTGELFF
v_gene: TRBV5-1
abundance: few
j_gene: TRBJ2-2
len: 15
d_gene: TRBD2

CDR3nt: TGTGCCAGCAGTTTAGGGGGGGCCAGTACCGGGGAGCTGTTTTTT
CDR3aa: CASSLGGASTGELFF
v_gene: TRBV28
abundance: .
j_gene: TRBJ2-2
len: 15
d_gene: .

CDR3nt: TGTGCCAGCAGCCCCGTAGCGTTCTCTGGGGCCAACGTCCTGACTTTC
CDR3aa: CASSPVAFSGANVLTF
v_gene: TRBV3-1/TRBV3-2
abundance: few
j_gene: TRBJ2-6
len: 16
d_gene: .

CDR3nt: TGTGCCAGTAGATATACGAGCACAGATACGCAGTATTTT
CDR3aa: CASRYTSTDTQYF
v_gene: TRBV19
abundance: .
j_gene: TRBJ2-3
len: 13
d_gene: .

CDR3nt: TGTGCCAGCAGCTTCGGCAGGGGAACTAATGAAAAACTGTTTTTT
CDR3aa: CASSFGRGTNEKLFF
v_gene: TRBV7-8
abundance: .
j_gene: TRBJ1-4
len: 15
d_gene: .

CDR3nt: TGCAGCGTTGTAGATGGTCGTCGAGCTTTCTTT
CDR3aa: CSVVDGRRAFF
v_gene: TRBV29-1
abundance: .
j_gene: TRBJ1-1
len: 11
d_gene: .

CDR3nt: TGCGCCAGCAGCTTGGGACAGGTGAATGAAAAACTGTTTTTT
CDR3aa: CASSLGQVNEKLFF
v_gene: TRBV5-1
abundance: .
j_gene: TRBJ1-4
len: 14
d_gene: .

CDR3nt: TGCGCCAGCAGCTTAGATGGGGGCACTGGACGTGAGCAGTTCTTC
CDR3aa: CASSLDGGTGREQFF
v_gene: TRBV5-1
abundance: .
j_gene: TRBJ2-1
len: 15
d_gene: .

CDR3nt: TGTGCCAGCCAGGGGGGCACTGAAGCTTTTTTT
CDR3aa: CASQGGTEAFF
v_gene: TRBV28
abundance: .
j_gene: TRBJ1-1
len: 11
d_gene: TRBD1

CDR3nt: TGTGCCAGCAGCGCCCAAACAGGGTCCCACGAGCAGTACTTC
CDR3aa: CASSAQTGSHEQYF
v_gene: TRBV7-2
abundance: .
j_gene: TRBJ2-7
len: 14
d_gene: .

CDR3nt: TGTGCCAGCAGCGGAGACCCTCGGACAGTCTATGGCTACACCTTC
CDR3aa: CASSGDPRTVYGYTF
v_gene: TRBV11-3
abundance: once
j_gene: TRBJ1-2
len: 15
d_gene: .

CDR3nt: TGTGCCAGCAGCTGTCCAGGGAAGGCTCAGCCCCAGCATTTT
CDR3aa: CASSCPGKAQPQHF
v_gene: TRBV7-9
abundance: .
j_gene: TRBJ1-5
len: 14
d_gene: .

CDR3nt: TGTGCCAGCAGCTTGTTGAAAGGGAGCGAGCAGTACTTC
CDR3aa: CASSLLKGSEQYF
v_gene: TRBV5-4
abundance: .
j_gene: TRBJ2-7
len: 13
d_gene: .

CDR3nt: TGCGCCAGCAGCCCCAGGACAGGGGATGGAAACACCATATATTTT
CDR3aa: CASSPRTGDGNTIYF
v_gene: TRBV5-1
abundance: .
j_gene: TRBJ1-3
len: 15
d_gene: TRBD1